Listed below are T cell receptor beta chains from one sample, sequenced in a study of cytomegalovirus exposure and HLA in healthy donors. Assay used: immunoSEQ multiplex PCR; TCRdb lists only in-frame clones, some missing. The sample holds approximately 170,000 clones, roughly 88% seen once. What was sequenced was PBMCs. Source of these receptors: a boy younger than 10 in good health and CMV-seronegative. Both conserved end residues are part of each CDR3. A D gene is named only where the DNA matches it firmly.

v_gene | d_gene | CDR3aa
TRBV11-2 | TRBD2 | CASSFSGSLADTQYF
TRBV18 | TRBD2 | CASSLLGAFGRAALHEQYF
TRBV10-2 | TRBD2 | CASSLAGGPHNEQFF
TRBV18 | NA | CASSPNPRVEETQYF
TRBV19 | TRBD1 | CASRNRDRAINSNQPQHF
TRBV13 | NA | CASSLGRGAETQYF
TRBV18 | TRBD2 | CASSLGGSSYNEQFF
TRBV30 | NA | CASFLPAGEKLFF
TRBV6-5 | NA | CASSQYTGIAGELFF
TRBV6-5 | NA | CASSYRAGANEKLFF
TRBV5-6 | NA | CASSLVGAGANVLTF
TRBV30 | NA | CAWSVPGYNSPLHF
TRBV18 | TRBD2 | CASSEPGLAEETQYF
TRBV7-2 | TRBD1 | CASSRRGTGGSGANVLTF
TRBV27 | TRBD1 | CASRPTGTGTAYEQYF
TRBV11-1 | TRBD2 | CASSLGLAGRNEQYF
TRBV6-1 | NA | CASSEGQQDTQYF
TRBV15 | TRBD1 | CATSLGTAGYTF
TRBV5-1 | TRBD2 | CASSRRGGPSSYNEQFF
TRBV9 | TRBD2 | CASSFGLAPETQYF
TRBV9 | TRBD2 | CASSSSTSGARETQYF
TRBV9 | TRBD1 | CASSVGAGGGYEQYF
TRBV7-9 | TRBD2 | CASSPLAGGYEQYF
TRBV20-1 | NA | CSAPRAGELFF
TRBV9 | NA | CASSVNQWANLNEQFF
TRBV7-8 | NA | CASSFARLQQEGTYEQYF
TRBV18 | TRBD2 | CASSPPGLVEGGEQFF
TRBV6-4 | TRBD1 | CASSEQGASSPLHF
TRBV6-5 | NA | CASSRGGAKGNTIYF
TRBV30 | NA | CAWSLIRGKETQYF
TRBV30 | NA | CAWSVTSGAYNEQFF
TRBV6-1 | NA | CASSDRDSTDTQYF
TRBV2 | TRBD1 | CASSPSLTGVNMNTEAFF
TRBV18 | TRBD2 | CASSPVGFSGTTYNEQFF
TRBV7-2 | TRBD2 | CASSRDYRTDTQYF
TRBV18 | NA | CASSLHSTLNTEAFF
TRBV10-3 | TRBD2 | CAISEEGGRLLGEQYF
TRBV5-6 | NA | CASSLTAMSSGANVLTF
TRBV2 | NA | CASRTGLSAYNEQFF
TRBV5-6 | NA | CASSFRNTEAFF
TRBV14 | NA | CASSFQGLNTEAFF
TRBV7-8 | NA | CASSLKAGNGYTF
TRBV11-3 | NA | CASSLEGAETQYF
TRBV5-1 | TRBD1 | CASSLRQGDTEAFF
TRBV5-1 | NA | CASSWGVDTEAFF
TRBV2 | TRBD2 | CASSESHSGGNTGELFF
TRBV11-2 | NA | CASSLAPGQPQHF
TRBV7-6 | NA | CASSFRQVGYTF
TRBV9 | NA | CASSVISGTDTQYF
TRBV7-6 | TRBD1 | CASSLAYRGTQETQYF
TRBV6-5 | TRBD2 | CASRGGSSYNEQFF
TRBV5-6 | TRBD2 | CASSPQGGEINEQFF
TRBV15 | TRBD1 | CATSRDLGTENSPLHF